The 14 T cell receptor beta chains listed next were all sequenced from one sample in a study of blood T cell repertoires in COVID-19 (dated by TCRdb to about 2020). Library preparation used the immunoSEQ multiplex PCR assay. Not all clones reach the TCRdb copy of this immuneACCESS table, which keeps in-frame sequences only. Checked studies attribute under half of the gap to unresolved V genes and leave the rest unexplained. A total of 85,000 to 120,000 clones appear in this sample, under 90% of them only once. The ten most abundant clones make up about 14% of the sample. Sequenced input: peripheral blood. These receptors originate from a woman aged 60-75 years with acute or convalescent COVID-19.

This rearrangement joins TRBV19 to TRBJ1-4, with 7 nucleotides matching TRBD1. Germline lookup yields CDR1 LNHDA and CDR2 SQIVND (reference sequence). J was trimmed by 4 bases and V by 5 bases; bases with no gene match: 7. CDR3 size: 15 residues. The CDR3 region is CASSSQGSSNEKLFF. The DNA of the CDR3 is TGTGCCAGTAGTTCACAGGGGAGCAGTAATGAAAAACTGTTTTTT.

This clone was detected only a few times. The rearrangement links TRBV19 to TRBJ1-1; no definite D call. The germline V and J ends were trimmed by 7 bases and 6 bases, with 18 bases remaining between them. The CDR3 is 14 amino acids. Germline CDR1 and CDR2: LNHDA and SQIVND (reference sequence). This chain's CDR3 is CASIGSTWAPEAFF. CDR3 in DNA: TGTGCCAGTATCGGATCTACATGGGCCCCTGAAGCTTTCTTT. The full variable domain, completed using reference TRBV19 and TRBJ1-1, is DGGITQSPKYLFRKEGQNVTLSCEQNLNHDAMYWYRQDPGQGLRLIYYSQIVNDFQKGDIAEGYSVSREKKESFPLTVTSAQKNPTAFYLCASIGSTWAPEAFFGQGTRLTVV.

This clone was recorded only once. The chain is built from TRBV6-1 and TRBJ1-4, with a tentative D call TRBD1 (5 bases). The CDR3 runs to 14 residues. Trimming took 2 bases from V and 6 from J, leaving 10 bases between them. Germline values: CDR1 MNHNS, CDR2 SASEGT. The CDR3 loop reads CASSEQGYDEKLFF. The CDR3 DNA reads TGTGCCAGCAGTGAACAGGGCTATGATGAAAAACTGTTTTTT.

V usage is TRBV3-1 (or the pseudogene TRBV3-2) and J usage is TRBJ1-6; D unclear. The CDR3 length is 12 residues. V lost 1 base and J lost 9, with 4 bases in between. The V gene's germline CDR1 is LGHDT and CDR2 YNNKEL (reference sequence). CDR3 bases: TGTGCCAGCAGCCAAGGAGGTTCACCCCTCCACTTT. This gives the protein CASSQGGSPLHF.

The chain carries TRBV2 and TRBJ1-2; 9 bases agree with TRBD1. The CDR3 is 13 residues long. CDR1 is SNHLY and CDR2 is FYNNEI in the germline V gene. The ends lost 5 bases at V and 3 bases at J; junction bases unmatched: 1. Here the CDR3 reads CASSRDRDYGYTF. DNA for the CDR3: TGTGCCAGCAGTCGGGACAGGGACTATGGCTACACCTTC.

CDR3 DNA: TGTGCCAGCAGCGTCGGACAGAAGGGCGCAGGGTACGAGCAGTACTTC. Protein: CASSVGQKGAGYEQYF. The rearrangement links TRBV7-8 to TRBJ2-5; TRBD1 might be the D (6 bases). TRBJ2-7 matches the DNA end more closely, so the J call is doubtful. This CDR3 is built from 16 residues. Germline CDR1 is SGHVS and CDR2 is FQNEAQ.

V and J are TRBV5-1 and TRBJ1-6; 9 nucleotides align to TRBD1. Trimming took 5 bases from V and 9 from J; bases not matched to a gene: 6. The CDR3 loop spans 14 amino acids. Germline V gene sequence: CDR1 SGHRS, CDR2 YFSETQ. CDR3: CASSFDRGSSPLHF. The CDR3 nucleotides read TGCGCCAGCAGTTTTGACAGGGGGAGTTCACCCCTCCACTTT.

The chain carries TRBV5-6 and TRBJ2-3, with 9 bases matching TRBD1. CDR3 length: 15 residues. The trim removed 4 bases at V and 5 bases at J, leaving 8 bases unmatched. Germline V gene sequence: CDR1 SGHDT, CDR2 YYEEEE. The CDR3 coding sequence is TGTGCCAGCAGCGGCCCGGGACAGGGTGGAGATACGCAGTATTTT. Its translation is CASSGPGQGGDTQYF.

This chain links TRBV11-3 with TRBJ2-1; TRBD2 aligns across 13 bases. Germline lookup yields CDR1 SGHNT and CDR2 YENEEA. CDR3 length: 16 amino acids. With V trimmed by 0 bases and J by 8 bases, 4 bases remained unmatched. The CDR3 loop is CASSLEGTSGVYEQFF. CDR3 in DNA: TGTGCCAGCAGCTTAGAAGGGACTAGCGGGGTCTATGAGCAGTTCTTC. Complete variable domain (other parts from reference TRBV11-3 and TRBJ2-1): EAGVVQSPRYKIIEKKQPVAFWCNPISGHNTLYWYLQNLGQGPELLIRYENEEAVDDSQLPKDRFSAERLKGVDSTLKIQPAELGDSAVYLCASSLEGTSGVYEQFFGPGTRLTVL.

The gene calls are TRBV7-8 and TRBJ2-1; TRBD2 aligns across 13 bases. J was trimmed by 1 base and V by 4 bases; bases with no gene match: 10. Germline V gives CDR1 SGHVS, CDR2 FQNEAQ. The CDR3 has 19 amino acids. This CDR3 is CASSSETSGGAGSYNEQFF. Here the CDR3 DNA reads TGTGCCAGCAGCTCCGAAACTAGCGGGGGGGCCGGGTCCTACAATGAGCAGTTCTTC.

The CDR3 reads CATRVSSRKTNEKLFF. The CDR3 DNA reads TGTGCCACCAGGGTCTCATCGCGTAAGACTAATGAAAAACTGTTTTTT. V gene TRBV15 combines with J gene TRBJ1-4; D unclear. The CDR3 extends over 16 amino acids. Germline values: CDR1 LNHNV, CDR2 YYDKDF (reference sequence). With 6 bases removed from V and 2 bases from J, the gap between germline ends came to 16 bases.

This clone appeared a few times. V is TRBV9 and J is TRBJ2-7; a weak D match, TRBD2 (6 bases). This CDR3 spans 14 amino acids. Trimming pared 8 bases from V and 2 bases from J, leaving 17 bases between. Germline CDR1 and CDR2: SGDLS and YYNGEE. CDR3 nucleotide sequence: TGTGCCAGTTCCCGGATAGCGGAAACCTACGAGCAGTACTTC. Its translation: CASSRIAETYEQYF.

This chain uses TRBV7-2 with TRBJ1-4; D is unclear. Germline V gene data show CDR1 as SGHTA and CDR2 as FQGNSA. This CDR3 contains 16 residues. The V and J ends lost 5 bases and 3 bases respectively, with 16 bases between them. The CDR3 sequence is CASSAPGRFANEKLFF. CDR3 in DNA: TGTGCCAGCAGCGCCCCGGGGAGGTTTGCTAATGAAAAACTGTTTTTT.

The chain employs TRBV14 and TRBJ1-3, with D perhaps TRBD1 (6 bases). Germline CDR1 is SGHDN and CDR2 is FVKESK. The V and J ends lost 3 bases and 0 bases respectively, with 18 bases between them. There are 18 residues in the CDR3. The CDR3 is CASSQARYRVLSGNTIYF. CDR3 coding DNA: TGTGCCAGCAGCCAGGCTCGCTACAGGGTCCTCTCTGGAAACACCATATATTTT. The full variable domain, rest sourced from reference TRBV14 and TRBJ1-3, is EAGVTQFPSHSVIEKGQTVTLRCDPISGHDNLYWYRRVMGKEIKFLLHFVKESKQDESGMPNNRFLAERTGGTYSTLKVQPAELEDSGVYFCASSQARYRVLSGNTIYFGEGSWLTVV.